This T cell receptor beta chain was sequenced in a study of vaccination and CD4 T cells after COVID-19 (dated by TCRdb to between 2021 and 2023). Study-wide context: Convalescent patients had a positive SARS-CoV-2 result on nasal swab PCR, and of these patients, several had mild disease and one had severe disease. Participants received two doses of either the Pfizer-BioNTech BNT162b2 vaccine (n=8) or the Moderna mRNA-1273 vaccine (n=2). Culture stimuli were overlapping spike peptide pools from SARS-CoV-2 and from the common cold coronaviruses HCoV-NL63, HCoV-OC43 and HCoV-229E. In some eleven COVID-19 convalescent patients and a few infection-naive healthy vaccine recipients, researchers compared the spike-specific CD4+ TCR repertoire from before mRNA vaccination with the repertoire from after. As controls, cultures received a CEFX viral epitope pool (the positive control), an HIV-1 Nef peptide pool (the negative control), or no peptide at all. Post-COVID blood samples from convalescent patients were collected a median of approximately 100 days after diagnosis, with a range of 35 to 161 days. Six males and four females were included in the convalescent cohort, with two Hispanic individuals, seven Caucasians, two Asians and one multiracial person represented. Post-vaccine blood samples were collected a median of 72 days after the second vaccine dose, ranging from about 12 to 250 days.

What the research found in general, with its limitations: An increase in the median number of SARS-CoV-2-reactive clonotypes from 21 after infection to 38 after vaccination was observed, but the change was not found to be significant. Of the vaccine-specific clones in convalescent patients, 304 of 307, or nearly all, reacted only to SARS-CoV-2 spike and did not cross-react with common cold coronaviruses. In convalescent patients, a median roughly 86% of post-vaccine SARS-CoV-2-reactive clones were detected only after vaccination, suggesting vaccine-specific priming. The study included relatively few convalescent patients and did not analyze early timepoints after natural infection.

The sample's treatment or condition label is to be understood as: approximately 11-day PBMC culture with coronavirus spike peptide pools or control peptides (ViraFEST assay). The ViraFEST assay was used in the study, in which antigen-specific T cells were expanded with peptide pools and expanded clonotypes were subsequently identified by TCR sequencing. The convalescent patients' positive SARS-CoV-2 PCR tests were from March to December 2020, which was before the Alpha, Beta and Delta variants emerged in the United States. Each well held 2.2 million or so PBMCs cultured in IMDM containing roughly 5.5% human AB serum and around 9.2 IU/ml IL-2, with 10 ug/ml peptide pools added. On days 3 and 7, half of the culture medium was replaced with fresh IL-2-containing medium. CD4+ T cells were isolated after approximately ten days of culture through negative selection using the EasySep CD4+ T cell isolation kit. PBMCs were separated from whole blood using Ficoll-Paque Plus gradient centrifugation and then either used fresh or cryopreserved at -140C. In general, triplicate wells were set up for every culture condition.

In regard to this clonotype: It has no known antigen specificity. No base qualities exist here, and no much larger clone lies one base off it.

The library was obtained by PCR. DNA from cultured CD4+ T cells underwent TCR sequencing with the Oncomine TCR Beta short-read assay at the Johns Hopkins FTIC core. Genomic DNA was extracted from the cultured CD4+ T cells with the QIAamp micro DNA kit. Oncomine TCR Beta libraries made from cultured CD4+ T cells were pooled using unique dual indexes and sequenced on an Illumina iSeq 100. The authors' analysis ran thus. Non-productive sequences were removed, and CDR3s not starting with C, not ending with F or W, or shorter than 7 amino acids were discarded. Antigen-specific clonotypes were identified using the MANAFEST web application through comparison of peptide-stimulated wells with reference and other culture wells. To be called positive, a clone needed an FDR below 0.05, an odds ratio above 5, and a productive frequency above 0.1% in at least two of three replicate wells. Cross-reactive clonotypes were defined as significantly expanded in both SARS-CoV-2 spike wells and at least one common cold coronavirus spike condition. CDR3 homology was assessed with Levenshtein distances (stringdist) and unrooted phylogenetic trees (ape) in R version 3.6.1. TCRdb took the public reads, trimmed them with fastp at Q25, ran MiXCR for clone calling and kept in-frame beta chains. Records with the same CDR3 protein are collapsed into one entry carrying the most frequent genes and DNA. The V and J calls shown here were made by TCRdb, not taken from the authors' results. The sample profile shows about 12,000 distinct CDR3 sequences; 70% to 80% of them were found once. The ten most abundant clones make up more than 20% of the sample.

The sequenced sample was CD4+ T cells from blood, cultured in vitro. The TCR sequence derives from a human donor who had recovered from COVID-19.

The CDR3 is CSARETGYGYTF. DNA sequence: TGCAGTGCTAGAGAGACGGGATATGGCTACACCTTC. The chain is made from TRBV20-1 and TRBJ1-2; the D gene assignment is ambiguous. V is reduced by 0 bases and J by 5 bases, leaving a spacing of 7 bases between them. The cysteine opens and the phenylalanine closes a CDR3 of 12 amino acids. Kept here is only the CDR3 DNA, which spans 36 bases and is read in frame from base 1. CDR1 and CDR2, per the germline V gene (reference sequence), are DFQATT and SNEGSKA.